Shown below are 10 T cell receptor beta chains from a single sample sequenced in a study of T cell responses to AZD1222 COVID-19 vaccine. Sequencing was performed with immunoSEQ multiplex PCR; in TCRdb, only in-frame clones are kept and a portion is missing. The sample yields around 180,000 clones, more than 75% seen once. Specimen: peripheral blood, collected 28 days after the second AZD1222 dose. The receptor set was obtained from an adult who received the AZD1222 COVID-19 vaccine.

The gene calls are TRBV4-2 and TRBJ2-3; D may be TRBD1 or TRBD2 (5 bases each). Germline CDR1 and CDR2: LGHNA and YNFKEQ. The V end was cut by 0 bases, the J end by 0 bases, with 16 bases between. The CDR3 covers 18 residues. CDR3 bases: TGTGCCAGCAGCCAAGAAATTCGTGGGGGATCTAGCACAGATACGCAGTATTTT. This gives the protein CASSQEIRGGSSTDTQYF.

The chain has TRBV7-3 and TRBJ2-1; 10 nucleotides line up with TRBD2. CDR1 is SGHTA and CDR2 is FQGTGA in the germline V gene. The junction had 2 bases not matched to a gene; V was cut back by 2 bases and J by 4 bases. This CDR3 spans 15 amino acids. CDR3 in amino acids: CASSLELAGYNEQFF. DNA of the CDR3: TGTGCCAGCAGCTTAGAACTAGCGGGATACAATGAGCAGTTCTTC.

V gene TRBV27 combines with J gene TRBJ2-1; 10 bases match TRBD1. Germline CDR1 and CDR2: MNHEY and SMNVEV (reference sequence). V trimming: 5 bases; J trimming: 3 bases; junction bases outside the gene matches: 4. The CDR3 contains 15 residues. The CDR3 nucleotides read TGTGCCAGCAGTCAAGGGACAGGGGTCTACAATGAGCAGTTCTTC. Its protein is CASSQGTGVYNEQFF.

V usage is TRBV6-1 and J usage is TRBJ2-7; D is perhaps TRBD2 (6 bases). Per the germline V gene, CDR1 is MNHNS and CDR2 is SASEGT. The CDR3 consists of 17 residues. Between the trimmed V and J ends, which lost 0 bases and 6 bases, there was a span of 21 bases. In DNA, the CDR3 is TGTGCCAGCAGTGAAGCCCTTAAGAGGACTATCCCTTCCGAGCAGTACTTC. Translated: CASSEALKRTIPSEQYF.

The chain combines TRBV10-3 with TRBJ1-5; D call uncertain. Trimming removed 4 bases at V and 0 bases at J, with 10 bases between. Germline CDR1 ENHRY, CDR2 SYGVKD. This CDR3 region has 15 residues. The CDR3 DNA reads as TGTGCCATCAGTGCACAGCTAAGTAGCAATCAGCCCCAGCATTTT. Its translation is CAISAQLSSNQPQHF.

The genes are TRBV6-2 or TRBV6-3 and TRBJ2-7; tentative D call: TRBD1 (6 bases). V was clipped by 2 bases and J by 6 bases, with 20 bases between them. The CDR3 totals 16 residues. Germline-derived CDR1 and CDR2 are MNHEY and SVGEGT. CDR3 loop: CASSYGQTGSPFEQYF. The DNA for the CDR3 is TGTGCCAGCAGTTACGGACAGACGGGAAGTCCCTTCGAGCAGTACTTC.

V and J are TRBV7-2 and TRBJ1-1; D unclear. The CDR3 sequence is 17 residues long. Germline loops: CDR1 SGHTA, CDR2 FQGNSA. Trimming shortened V by 2 bases and J by 4 bases, and 20 bases separated the two germline ends. CDR3 nucleotides: TGTGCCAGCAGCTTACCTTTTCGTGATTGGAGGAGCACTGAAGCTTTCTTT. The encoded protein is CASSLPFRDWRSTEAFF.

The J gene is TRBJ2-2, the V gene TRBV12-5; D unresolved. Germline CDR1 LGHNT, CDR2 FRNRAP. Deletions cut 6 bases from V and 1 base from J, with 12 bases between. The CDR3 is made up of 15 amino acids. In DNA, the CDR3 is TGTGCTAGTGGGGTCCTAATGGGGAACACCGGGGAGCTGTTTTTT. It yields the protein CASGVLMGNTGELFF.

In its sample, this clone was seen once. This chain connects TRBV27 to TRBJ1-2; D gene unclear. This CDR3 comprises 15 residues. The V gene's germline CDR1 is MNHEY and CDR2 SMNVEV (reference sequence). V was clipped by 5 bases and J by 4 bases, with 17 bases between them. The CDR3 sequence: CASSPIPPGGYGYTF. The DNA for the CDR3 is TGTGCCAGCAGTCCCATCCCCCCAGGCGGCTATGGCTACACCTTC.

The chain links TRBV27 to TRBJ1-5, with 8 nucleotides matching TRBD1. Germline V gene data show CDR1 as MNHEY and CDR2 as SMNVEV (reference sequence). J lost 6 bases, V lost 4 bases, and 5 bases had no gene match. The CDR3 has 14 amino acids. The CDR3: CASSYRGLGQPQHF. Here the CDR3 DNA reads TGTGCCAGCAGTTACAGGGGGTTGGGTCAGCCCCAGCATTTT.